These 2 T cell receptor beta chains share one sample of origin, sequenced in a study of T cells in Graves' hyperthyroidism and ophthalmopathy. Amplified regions were TCR beta CDR3 sequences from RNA transcripts. Initially, a first-round RT-PCR of the TCR CDR3 employed the HTBI primer set. MiXCR, applied by TCRdb to the multiplex PCR reads, yields one record per CDR3 protein. This sample has fewer than 400,000 distinct CDR3 sequences, with around 25% found just once. Material: blood. Receptor source: a man aged 50 to 59 with Graves' hyperthyroidism.

This clonotype was observed at least ten times. This chain uses TRBV6-1 with TRBJ1-1; maybe TRBD1 (5 bases). The CDR3 loop spans 13 amino acids. Trimming took off 5 bases at V and 7 bases at J, with 14 bases between the two ends. From germline, CDR1 is MNHNS and CDR2 SASEGT. The CDR3 nucleotides read TGTGCCAGCAGTCAATATGGGGGGTATGAAGCTTTCTTT. It translates to CASSQYGGYEAFF.

V gene TRBV19 combines with J gene TRBJ1-4, with TRBD1 matching over 9 bases. Germline lookup yields CDR1 LNHDA and CDR2 SQIVND (reference sequence). The J segment lost 3 bases and the V segment lost 5 bases, leaving 1 base of the junction unmatched. The CDR3 totals 14 residues. CDR3 DNA: TGTGCCAGTAGTGGGGACAGGGCTAATGAAAAACTGTTTTTT. Residues: CASSGDRANEKLFF.